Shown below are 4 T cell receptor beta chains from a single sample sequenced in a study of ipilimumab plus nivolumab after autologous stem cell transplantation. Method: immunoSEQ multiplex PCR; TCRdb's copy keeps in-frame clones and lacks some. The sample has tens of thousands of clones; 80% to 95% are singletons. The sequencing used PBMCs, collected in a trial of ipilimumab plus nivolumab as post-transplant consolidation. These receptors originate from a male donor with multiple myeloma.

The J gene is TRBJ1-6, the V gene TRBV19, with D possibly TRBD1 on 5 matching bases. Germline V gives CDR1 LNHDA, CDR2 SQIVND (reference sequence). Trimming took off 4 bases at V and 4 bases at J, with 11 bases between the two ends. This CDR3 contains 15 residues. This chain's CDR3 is CASSTSTEYNSPLHF. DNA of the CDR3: TGTGCCAGTAGTACCTCGACAGAATATAATTCACCCCTCCACTTT.

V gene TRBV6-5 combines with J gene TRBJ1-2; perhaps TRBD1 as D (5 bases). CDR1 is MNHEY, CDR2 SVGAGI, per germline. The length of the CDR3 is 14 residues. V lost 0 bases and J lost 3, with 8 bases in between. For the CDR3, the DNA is TGTGCCAGCAGTTACTCGAGAGGGGACTATGGCTACACCTTC. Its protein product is CASSYSRGDYGYTF.

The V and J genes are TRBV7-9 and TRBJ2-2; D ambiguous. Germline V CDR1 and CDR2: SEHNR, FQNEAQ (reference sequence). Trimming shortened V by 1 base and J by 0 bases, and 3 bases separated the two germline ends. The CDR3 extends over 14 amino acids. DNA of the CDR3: TGTGCCAGCAGCTTAGGCTCGAACACCGGGGAGCTGTTTTTT. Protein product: CASSLGSNTGELFF. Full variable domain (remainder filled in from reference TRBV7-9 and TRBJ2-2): DTGVSQNPRHKITKRGQNVTFRCDPISEHNRLYWYRQTLGQGPEFLTYFQNEAQLEKSRLLSDRFSAERPKGSFSTLEIQRTEQGDSAMYLCASSLGSNTGELFFGEGSRLTVL.

CDR3 sequence reads: CASSSGTGLIPPPYEQYF. Written as DNA, the CDR3 is TGTGCCAGCAGCTCTGGGACAGGCCTCATACCCCCCCCCTACGAGCAGTACTTC. The chain links TRBV5-4 to TRBJ2-7, with TRBD1 identical over 8 bases. The V gene end was trimmed by 3 bases and the J gene end by 2 bases; junction bases not matched to a gene: 16. The CDR3 runs to 18 residues. Germline V CDR1 and CDR2: SGHNT, YYREEE (reference sequence).